This T cell receptor beta chain was recovered during a study of CXCR3-negative and CXCR3-positive naive CD8 T cells. Germline assignment: CDR1 SGHAT and CDR2 FQNNGV. The CDR3 has 11 amino acids. Carrying UMI labels, the TRB cDNA libraries were prepared through 5' RACE. TCRdb processed the 5' RACE reads again and assigns one entry to each CDR3 protein, with no DNA. The listing contains 100,000 to 150,000 distinct CDR3 sequences. This rearrangement joins TRBV11-2 to TRBJ2-7. Sequenced material: naive CXCR3- CD8+ T cells from blood. The subset: CD45RO-CCR7+CD27+CD95- naive CD8+ T cells lacking CXCR3 (TNR3-). This receptor was identified in a human donor in good health. Some clones in this sample may be carry-over from other donors' samples. CDR3: CASSFIGEQYF.